This is a list of T cell receptor beta chains from one sample in a study of control samples from healthy donors and cancer patients. Generated by immunoSEQ multiplex PCR, the TCRdb table keeps only in-frame clones and is missing some. The table shows approximately 93,000 clones, with 85% to 90% occurring only once. The source material was PBMCs. The source of these receptors is a woman between 45 and 60 years old with colorectal cancer. Both conserved end residues are part of each CDR3. D genes are given only for firm matches. Some rows mark clone size as missing; the rest say once, few, many or name a class of expanded clone.

clone size: NA; V gene: TRBV21-1; J gene: TRBJ1-5; D gene: NA; CDR3 protein: CASSKRGRNQPQHF; CDR3 DNA: TGTGCCAGCAGCAAAAGGGGCAGAAATCAGCCCCAGCATTTT
clone size: few; V gene: TRBV7-2; J gene: TRBJ2-3; D gene: NA; CDR3 protein: CASSQGGPPTQYF; CDR3 DNA: TGTGCCAGCAGCCAGGGGGGACCCCCTACGCAGTATTTT
clone size: once; V gene: TRBV6-4; J gene: TRBJ1-1; D gene: NA; CDR3 protein: CASRYLRDEAFF; CDR3 DNA: TGTGCCAGCAGGTATCTGAGGGATGAAGCTTTCTTT
clone size: NA; V gene: TRBV5-6; J gene: TRBJ1-1; D gene: NA; CDR3 protein: CASSLRQNTEAFF; CDR3 DNA: TGTGCCAGCAGCCTTCGACAGAACACTGAAGCTTTCTTT
clone size: NA; V gene: TRBV5-1; J gene: TRBJ2-2; D gene: TRBD1; CDR3 protein: CASSLKKRTGGNTGELFF; CDR3 DNA: TGCGCCAGCAGCTTGAAAAAAAGGACAGGGGGGAACACCGGGGAGCTGTTTTTT
clone size: NA; V gene: TRBV19; J gene: TRBJ1-6; D gene: TRBD1; CDR3 protein: CASTERSPGQGRSYNSPLHF; CDR3 DNA: TGTGCCAGTACCGAAAGGTCCCCGGGACAGGGCCGCTCCTATAATTCACCCCTCCACTTT
clone size: NA; V gene: TRBV7-2; J gene: TRBJ1-5; D gene: TRBD1; CDR3 protein: CASSSPDRSNQPQHF; CDR3 DNA: TGTGCCAGCAGCTCACCGGACAGGAGCAATCAGCCCCAGCATTTT
clone size: NA; V gene: TRBV27; J gene: TRBJ1-6; D gene: NA; CDR3 protein: CASKLPSSYNSPLHF; CDR3 DNA: TGTGCCAGCAAACTGCCGAGCTCCTATAATTCACCCCTCCACTTT
clone size: NA; V gene: TRBV9; J gene: TRBJ2-5; D gene: TRBD2; CDR3 protein: CASSVASGGETQYF; CDR3 DNA: TGTGCCAGCAGCGTAGCTAGCGGGGGAGAGACCCAGTACTTC
clone size: NA; V gene: TRBV28; J gene: TRBJ1-2; D gene: TRBD1; CDR3 protein: CASSWDRGGYTF; CDR3 DNA: TGTGCCAGCAGTTGGGACAGGGGTGGCTACACCTTC
clone size: NA; V gene: TRBV10-3; J gene: TRBJ1-1; D gene: NA; CDR3 protein: CAISAGGQVNTEAFF; CDR3 DNA: TGTGCCATCAGTGCCGGGGGGCAGGTGAACACTGAAGCTTTCTTT
clone size: NA; V gene: TRBV28; J gene: TRBJ1-6; D gene: NA; CDR3 protein: CASSLPGSSYNSPLHF; CDR3 DNA: TGTGCCAGCAGTCTCCCGGGGAGCTCCTATAATTCACCCCTCCACTTT
clone size: NA; V gene: TRBV9; J gene: TRBJ1-1; D gene: TRBD1; CDR3 protein: CASSARTGGSEAFF; CDR3 DNA: TGTGCCAGCAGCGCTCGGACAGGGGGCTCTGAAGCTTTCTTT
clone size: NA; V gene: TRBV24-1; J gene: TRBJ2-1; D gene: TRBD2; CDR3 protein: CATSDSREGPYNEQFF; CDR3 DNA: TGTGCCACCAGTGACTCCCGGGAGGGGCCCTACAATGAGCAGTTCTTC
clone size: NA; V gene: TRBV28; J gene: TRBJ2-5; D gene: TRBD2; CDR3 protein: CASSFGGETQYF; CDR3 DNA: TGTGCCAGCAGTTTCGGGGGGGAGACCCAGTACTTC
clone size: NA; V gene: TRBV7-3; J gene: TRBJ2-2; D gene: TRBD2; CDR3 protein: CASSSGLAGGSGELFF; CDR3 DNA: TGTGCCAGCAGCTCGGGACTAGCGGGGGGATCCGGGGAGCTGTTTTTT
clone size: NA; V gene: TRBV5-1; J gene: TRBJ2-1; D gene: NA; CDR3 protein: CASSSVGILSNEQFF; CDR3 DNA: TGCGCCAGCAGCTCGGTGGGGATCTTGAGCAATGAGCAGTTCTTC
clone size: NA; V gene: TRBV12-3/TRBV12-4; J gene: TRBJ1-1; D gene: NA; CDR3 protein: CASSLGEDTEAFF; CDR3 DNA: TGTGCCAGCAGTTTGGGGGAGGACACTGAAGCTTTCTTT
clone size: NA; V gene: TRBV10-2; J gene: TRBJ2-5; D gene: NA; CDR3 protein: CASSEKGGAQYF; CDR3 DNA: TGCGCCAGCAGTGAGAAGGGCGGTGCCCAGTACTTC
clone size: NA; V gene: TRBV6-2/TRBV6-3; J gene: TRBJ1-5; D gene: NA; CDR3 protein: CASSSILRGNVKYSNQPQHF; CDR3 DNA: TGTGCCAGCAGTTCAATCCTTCGGGGAAACGTAAAATATAGCAATCAGCCCCAGCATTTT
clone size: NA; V gene: TRBV6-2/TRBV6-3; J gene: TRBJ1-5; D gene: NA; CDR3 protein: CASSYSPFGEQPQHF; CDR3 DNA: TGTGCCAGCAGTTACTCGCCCTTCGGGGAACAGCCCCAGCATTTT
clone size: few; V gene: TRBV18; J gene: TRBJ1-1; D gene: NA; CDR3 protein: CASSLQGVDTEAFF; CDR3 DNA: TGTGCCAGCTCCCTACAGGGTGTTGACACTGAAGCTTTCTTT
clone size: few; V gene: TRBV4-1; J gene: TRBJ2-2; D gene: TRBD1; CDR3 protein: CASSRIGQGPGELFF; CDR3 DNA: TGCGCCAGCAGCCGAATCGGACAGGGGCCCGGGGAGCTGTTTTTT
clone size: NA; V gene: TRBV30; J gene: TRBJ1-5; D gene: NA; CDR3 protein: CAWAGTNQPQHF; CDR3 DNA: TGTGCCTGGGCAGGGACGAATCAGCCCCAGCATTTT
clone size: NA; V gene: TRBV3-1/TRBV3-2; J gene: TRBJ2-5; D gene: NA; CDR3 protein: CASSQVLETQYF; CDR3 DNA: TGTGCCAGCAGCCAAGTACTAGAGACCCAGTACTTC
clone size: NA; V gene: TRBV18; J gene: TRBJ1-4; D gene: NA; CDR3 protein: CASSPSYANEKLFF; CDR3 DNA: TGTGCCAGCTCACCATCCTACGCTAATGAAAAACTGTTTTTT
clone size: NA; V gene: TRBV28; J gene: TRBJ1-2; D gene: NA; CDR3 protein: CASSLITGSFGYTF; CDR3 DNA: TGTGCCAGCAGTTTAATCACGGGGTCTTTTGGCTACACCTTC
clone size: NA; V gene: TRBV29-1; J gene: TRBJ2-1; D gene: NA; CDR3 protein: CSVSPGQWEQFF; CDR3 DNA: TGCAGCGTTTCTCCGGGACAATGGGAGCAGTTCTTC
clone size: NA; V gene: TRBV18; J gene: TRBJ2-5; D gene: NA; CDR3 protein: CASSPASQETQYF; CDR3 DNA: TGTGCCAGCTCACCGGCCAGTCAAGAGACCCAGTACTTC
clone size: NA; V gene: TRBV5-1; J gene: TRBJ1-1; D gene: TRBD1; CDR3 protein: CASSLYRTGGTEAFF; CDR3 DNA: TGCGCCAGCAGCTTGTATAGGACAGGGGGGACTGAAGCTTTCTTT
clone size: NA; V gene: TRBV6-6; J gene: TRBJ1-3; D gene: TRBD1; CDR3 protein: CASSKAQGAGNTIYF; CDR3 DNA: TGTGCCAGCAGTAAGGCACAGGGGGCTGGAAACACCATATATTTT
clone size: NA; V gene: TRBV6-5; J gene: TRBJ2-3; D gene: NA; CDR3 protein: CASQRDGTDTQYF; CDR3 DNA: TGTGCCAGCCAACGGGACGGCACAGATACGCAGTATTTT
clone size: NA; V gene: TRBV6-5; J gene: TRBJ1-2; D gene: NA; CDR3 protein: CASSRVGKNYGYTF; CDR3 DNA: TGTGCCAGCAGTCGAGTCGGCAAAAACTATGGCTACACCTTC
clone size: NA; V gene: TRBV12-3/TRBV12-4; J gene: TRBJ1-2; D gene: NA; CDR3 protein: CASSFLGNYGYTF; CDR3 DNA: TGTGCCAGCAGTTTTTTGGGGAACTATGGCTACACCTTC
clone size: NA; V gene: TRBV7-2; J gene: TRBJ2-2; D gene: NA; CDR3 protein: CASSLAGGAYTGELFF; CDR3 DNA: TGTGCCAGCAGCTTAGCCGGTGGGGCGTACACCGGGGAGCTGTTTTTT
clone size: once; V gene: TRBV12-5; J gene: TRBJ2-5; D gene: TRBD2; CDR3 protein: CASGLKTGTSLPETQYF; CDR3 DNA: TGTGCTAGTGGTTTGAAGACCGGGACTAGCCTTCCGGAGACCCAGTACTTC
clone size: NA; V gene: TRBV5-1; J gene: TRBJ2-3; D gene: TRBD2; CDR3 protein: CASSLTSGGLTDTQYF; CDR3 DNA: TGCGCCAGCAGCTTAACTAGCGGGGGACTTACAGATACGCAGTATTTT
clone size: NA; V gene: TRBV28; J gene: TRBJ1-2; D gene: NA; CDR3 protein: CASSSRGGYTF; CDR3 DNA: TGTGCCAGCAGTTCCAGGGGCGGCTACACCTTC
clone size: NA; V gene: TRBV9; J gene: TRBJ1-2; D gene: TRBD1; CDR3 protein: CASSAEGASGYGYTF; CDR3 DNA: TGTGCCAGCAGCGCCGAGGGGGCATCGGGCTATGGCTACACCTTC
clone size: once; V gene: TRBV10-3; J gene: TRBJ1-2; D gene: NA; CDR3 protein: CAISESSNSPGDPTSYGYTF; CDR3 DNA: TGTGCCATCAGTGAGTCTTCGAACTCCCCGGGGGACCCAACTTCCTATGGCTACACCTTC
clone size: NA; V gene: TRBV12-5; J gene: TRBJ2-1; D gene: NA; CDR3 protein: CASGFEGPTSFF; CDR3 DNA: TGTGCTAGTGGATTCGAGGGGCCGACTTCGTTCTTC
clone size: NA; V gene: TRBV27; J gene: TRBJ2-1; D gene: TRBD2; CDR3 protein: CASSSQRGGLGNEQFF; CDR3 DNA: TGTGCCAGCAGTTCCCAACGGGGGGGCCTCGGGAATGAGCAGTTCTTC
clone size: NA; V gene: TRBV19; J gene: TRBJ1-5; D gene: NA; CDR3 protein: CASSIGFSGLGFNQPQHF; CDR3 DNA: TGTGCCAGTAGTATTGGATTCTCAGGGCTCGGGTTCAATCAGCCCCAGCATTTT
clone size: NA; V gene: TRBV30; J gene: TRBJ1-3; D gene: NA; CDR3 protein: CAWKRGNSGNTIYF; CDR3 DNA: TGTGCCTGGAAAAGGGGGAACTCTGGAAACACCATATATTTT
clone size: NA; V gene: TRBV28; J gene: TRBJ2-1; D gene: NA; CDR3 protein: CASSLAGPSYNEQFF; CDR3 DNA: TGTGCCAGCAGTTTAGCGGGACCCTCCTACAATGAGCAGTTCTTC
clone size: NA; V gene: TRBV6-1; J gene: TRBJ1-2; D gene: TRBD1; CDR3 protein: CASSEEALGRGQEGYTF; CDR3 DNA: TGTGCCAGCAGTGAAGAGGCCTTAGGCAGGGGGCAAGAGGGCTACACCTTC
clone size: NA; V gene: TRBV27; J gene: TRBJ1-6; D gene: TRBD1; CDR3 protein: CASRPGQGNSPLHF; CDR3 DNA: TGTGCCAGCAGGCCGGGACAGGGTAATTCACCCCTCCACTTT
clone size: once; V gene: TRBV5-6; J gene: TRBJ1-2; D gene: TRBD1; CDR3 protein: CASRQGTAYGYTF; CDR3 DNA: TGTGCCAGCAGGCAAGGGACAGCTTATGGCTACACCTTC
clone size: NA; V gene: TRBV5-4; J gene: TRBJ1-4; D gene: TRBD1; CDR3 protein: CASSLNPGQGNEKLFF; CDR3 DNA: TGTGCCAGCAGCTTGAACCCGGGACAGGGGAATGAAAAACTGTTTTTT
clone size: once; V gene: TRBV4-3; J gene: TRBJ1-6; D gene: NA; CDR3 protein: CASSQDRRGNSPLHF; CDR3 DNA: TGCGCCAGCAGCCAAGATAGACGAGGGAACTCACCCCTCCACTTT
clone size: NA; V gene: TRBV18; J gene: TRBJ2-5; D gene: NA; CDR3 protein: CASSPTARAGETQYF; CDR3 DNA: TGTGCCAGCTCACCCACCGCGCGGGCAGGAGAGACCCAGTACTTC
clone size: NA; V gene: TRBV3-1/TRBV3-2; J gene: TRBJ1-1; D gene: TRBD1; CDR3 protein: CASSRVADRGHRTEAFF; CDR3 DNA: TGTGCCAGCAGCCGCGTTGCCGACAGGGGGCACAGGACTGAAGCTTTCTTT
clone size: NA; V gene: TRBV2; J gene: TRBJ1-1; D gene: NA; CDR3 protein: CASSLTSSEAFF; CDR3 DNA: TGTGCCAGCAGCCTTACTAGTAGTGAAGCTTTCTTT
clone size: once; V gene: TRBV10-3; J gene: TRBJ2-5; D gene: NA; CDR3 protein: CAISDRIETQYF; CDR3 DNA: TGTGCCATCAGTGATCGAATAGAGACCCAGTACTTC